This note documents a single TCR beta chain sequence. The CDR3 has 15 residues. The V gene lost 0 bases and the J gene lost 2 bases, with 10 bases spanning the gap. CDR1 and CDR2 (germline): SGDLS, YYNGEE. This table comes from immunoSEQ multiplex PCR, and its TCRdb copy is limited to in-frame clones, with some not included. The sample lists approximately 10,000 clones; around 72% were seen once. This entry belongs to a study of early stage breast cancer tumors. The TCR sequence derives from a person in their forties with breast cancer. The source material was breast tumor tissue. This chain links TRBV9 with TRBJ2-3; tentative D call: TRBD2 (5 bases). Written as DNA, the CDR3 is TGTGCCAGCAGCGTAGGTAAGCGGTACACAGATACGCAGTATTTT. It yields the protein CASSVGKRYTDTQYF.